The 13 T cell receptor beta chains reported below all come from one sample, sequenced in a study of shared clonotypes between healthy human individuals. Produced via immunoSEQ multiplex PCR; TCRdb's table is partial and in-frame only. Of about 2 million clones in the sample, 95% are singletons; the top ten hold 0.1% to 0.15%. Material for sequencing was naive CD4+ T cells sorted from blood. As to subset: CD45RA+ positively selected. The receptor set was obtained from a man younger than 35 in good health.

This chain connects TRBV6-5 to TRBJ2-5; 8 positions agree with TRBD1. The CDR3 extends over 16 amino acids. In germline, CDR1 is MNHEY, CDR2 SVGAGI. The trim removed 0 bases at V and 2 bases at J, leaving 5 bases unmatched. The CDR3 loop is CASSYSRDRTQETQYF. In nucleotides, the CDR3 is TGTGCCAGCAGTTACTCCCGGGACAGGACGCAAGAGACCCAGTACTTC.

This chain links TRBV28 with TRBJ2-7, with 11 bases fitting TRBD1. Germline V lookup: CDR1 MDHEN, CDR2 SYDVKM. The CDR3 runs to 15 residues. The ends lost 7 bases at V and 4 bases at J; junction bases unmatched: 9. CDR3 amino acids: CASTPGTGGIYEQYF. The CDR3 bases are TGTGCCAGCACCCCCGGGACAGGGGGAATTTACGAGCAGTACTTC.

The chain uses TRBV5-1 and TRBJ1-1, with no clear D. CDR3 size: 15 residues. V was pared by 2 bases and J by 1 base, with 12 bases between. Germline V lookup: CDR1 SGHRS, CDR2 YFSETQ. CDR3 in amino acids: CASSLWTDSNTEAFF. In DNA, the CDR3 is TGCGCCAGCAGCTTATGGACGGACTCGAACACTGAAGCTTTCTTT. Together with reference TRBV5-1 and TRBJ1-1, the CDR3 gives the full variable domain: KAGVTQTPRYLIKTRGQQVTLSCSPISGHRSVSWYQQTPGQGLQFLFEYFSETQRNKGNFPGRFSGRQFSNSRSEMNVSTLELGDSALYLCASSLWTDSNTEAFFGQGTRLTVV.

The CDR3 protein is CASSADRLNTEAFF. CDR3 coding DNA: TGTGCCAGCAGCGCGGACAGGTTGAACACTGAAGCTTTCTTT. The chain employs TRBV9 and TRBJ1-1, with 7 bases fitting TRBD1. The CDR3 runs 14 residues. From germline, CDR1 is SGDLS and CDR2 YYNGEE. V was pared by 3 bases and J by 0 bases, with 2 bases of the junction left unmatched.

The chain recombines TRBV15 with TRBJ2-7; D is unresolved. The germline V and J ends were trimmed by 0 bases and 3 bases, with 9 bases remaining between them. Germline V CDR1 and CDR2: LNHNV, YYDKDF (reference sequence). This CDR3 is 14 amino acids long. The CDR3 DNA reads TGTGCCACCAGCAGAGATCGCCAGAACTACGAGCAGTACTTC. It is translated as CATSRDRQNYEQYF.

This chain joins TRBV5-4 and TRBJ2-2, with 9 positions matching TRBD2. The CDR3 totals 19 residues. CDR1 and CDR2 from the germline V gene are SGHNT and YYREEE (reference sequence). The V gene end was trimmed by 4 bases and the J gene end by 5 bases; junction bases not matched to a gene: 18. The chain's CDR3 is CASSDSPPPALAGTGELFF. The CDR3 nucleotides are TGTGCCAGCAGCGATTCACCCCCCCCGGCTCTAGCGGGAACCGGGGAGCTGTTTTTT.

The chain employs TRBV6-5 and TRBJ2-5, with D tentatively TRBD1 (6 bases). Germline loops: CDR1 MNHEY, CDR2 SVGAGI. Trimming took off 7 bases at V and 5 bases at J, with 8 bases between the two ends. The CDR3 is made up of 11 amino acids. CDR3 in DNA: TGTGCCAGCAATCAGGGGGAGACCCAGTACTTC. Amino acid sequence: CASNQGETQYF.

The CDR3 nucleotides read TGTGCCAGCAGCCGCGAGGGACTTTTTATCATGCACACCTTC. Protein sequence: CASSREGLFIMHTF. The chain uses TRBV5-4 and TRBJ1-2; a weak D match, TRBD1 (5 bases). Germline values: CDR1 SGHNT, CDR2 YYREEE (reference sequence). The CDR3 runs 14 residues. The V end was cut by 4 bases, the J end by 12 bases, with 22 bases between.

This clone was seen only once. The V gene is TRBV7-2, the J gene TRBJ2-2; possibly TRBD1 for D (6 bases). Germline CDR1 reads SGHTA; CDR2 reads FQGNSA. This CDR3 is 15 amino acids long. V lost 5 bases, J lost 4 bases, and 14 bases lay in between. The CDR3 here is CASSPVTGTTGELFF. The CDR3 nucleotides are TGTGCCAGCAGCCCCGTAACAGGGACCACCGGGGAGCTGTTTTTT.

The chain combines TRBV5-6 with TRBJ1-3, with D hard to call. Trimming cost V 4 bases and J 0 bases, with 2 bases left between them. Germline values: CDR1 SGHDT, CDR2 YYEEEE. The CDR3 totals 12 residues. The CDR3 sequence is CASSHSGNTIYF. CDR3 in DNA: TGTGCCAGCAGCCACTCTGGAAACACCATATATTTT.

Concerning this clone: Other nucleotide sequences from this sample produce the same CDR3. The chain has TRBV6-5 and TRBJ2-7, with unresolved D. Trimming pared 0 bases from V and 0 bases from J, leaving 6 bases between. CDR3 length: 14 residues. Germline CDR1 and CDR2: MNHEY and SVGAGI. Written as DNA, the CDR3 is TGTGCCAGCAGTTACTCTATAGGCTCCTACGAGCAGTACTTC. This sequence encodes CASSYSIGSYEQYF.

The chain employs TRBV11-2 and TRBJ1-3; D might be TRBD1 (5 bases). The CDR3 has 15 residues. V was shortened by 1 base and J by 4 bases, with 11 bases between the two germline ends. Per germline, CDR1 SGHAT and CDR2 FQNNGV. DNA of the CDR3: TGTGCCAGCAGCTTAGGCGGGACGCAAGGAAACACCATATATTTT. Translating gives CASSLGGTQGNTIYF.

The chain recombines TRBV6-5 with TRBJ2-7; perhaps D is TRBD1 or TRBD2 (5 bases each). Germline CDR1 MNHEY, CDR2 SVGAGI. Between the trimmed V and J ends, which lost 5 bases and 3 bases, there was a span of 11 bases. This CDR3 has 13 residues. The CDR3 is CASSRGDLYEQYF. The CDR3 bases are TGTGCCAGCAGTAGAGGGGATCTCTACGAGCAGTACTTC.